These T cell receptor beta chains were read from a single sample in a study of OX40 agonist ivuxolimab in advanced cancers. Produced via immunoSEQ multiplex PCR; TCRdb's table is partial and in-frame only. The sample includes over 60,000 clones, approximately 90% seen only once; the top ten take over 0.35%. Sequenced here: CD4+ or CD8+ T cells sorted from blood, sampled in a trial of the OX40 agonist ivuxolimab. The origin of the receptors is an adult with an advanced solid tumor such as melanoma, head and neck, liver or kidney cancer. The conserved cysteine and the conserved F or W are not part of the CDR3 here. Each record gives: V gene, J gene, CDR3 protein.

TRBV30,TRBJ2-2,AWTSGSTNTGELF
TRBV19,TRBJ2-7,ASSRLAGSSYEQY
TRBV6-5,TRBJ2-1,ASSTGTSGWGEQF
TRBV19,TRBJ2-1,ASQSWAGRENEQF
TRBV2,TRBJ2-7,ASRRDGYYEQY
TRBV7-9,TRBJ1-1,ASSLPLSEAF
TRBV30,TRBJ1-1,AWGQGARTEAF
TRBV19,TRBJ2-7,ASSRTTSRGAYEQY
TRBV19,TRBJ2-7,ASSQLAGVSLYEQY
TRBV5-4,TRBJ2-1,ASSFGGRRFYNEQF
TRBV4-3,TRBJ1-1,VPPGRTEAF
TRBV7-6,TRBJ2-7,ASSPQTSATYEQY
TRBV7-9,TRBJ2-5,ASSLYTTSGKTQY
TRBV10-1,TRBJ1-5,ASSEAGYQPQH
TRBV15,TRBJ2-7,ATSRVKSSYEQY
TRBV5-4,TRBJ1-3,ASSLREFSGNTIY
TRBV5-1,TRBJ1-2,ASSPNGELNGYT
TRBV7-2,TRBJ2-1,ASSLVSGTSNEQF
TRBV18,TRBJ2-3,ASSPRTSGTDTQY
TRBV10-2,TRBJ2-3,ASMEGYGTDTQY
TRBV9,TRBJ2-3,ASSEGLAGGRLRDTQY
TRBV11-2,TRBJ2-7,ASSLGPGQGTYEQY
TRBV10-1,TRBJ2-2,ASSDTGDTGELF
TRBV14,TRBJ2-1,ASSPRQGRTSEQF
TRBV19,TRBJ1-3,ASISSGNTIY
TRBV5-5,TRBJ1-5,ASSLERQGSQPQH
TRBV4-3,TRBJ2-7,ASSQGGTGGYEQY
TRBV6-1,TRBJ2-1,ATAEGSSNNEQF
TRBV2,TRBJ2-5,ASRPGQPPETQY
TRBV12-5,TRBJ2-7,ASGLVPVSSYEQY
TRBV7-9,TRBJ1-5,ASSLAFGQPQH
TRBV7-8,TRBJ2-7,ASSFGSSGTHEQY
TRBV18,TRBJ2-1,ASSEGGDNEQF
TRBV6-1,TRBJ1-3,ASSEQGREGNTIY
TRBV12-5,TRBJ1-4,ASGAGQPSTNEKLF
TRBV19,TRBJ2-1,ASSMAEAGGREQF